At least ten counts were recorded for the clone carrying this T cell receptor beta chain. Its antigen is unknown. This specimen belongs to a study of T-cell reconstitution after alpha-beta-depleted transplantation in children. The CDR3 is 11 residues long. V dropped 5 bases and J dropped 9 bases, with 10 bases sitting between them. Germline values: CDR1 SGHTA, CDR2 FQGNSA. Study-level results: When one year had passed after transplant, most T-cell counts and diversity came from newly produced T cells.

Construction of the TCRbeta library involved unique molecular identifiers. In TCRdb, the PCR reads were re-called with MiXCR into one record per CDR3 protein. The table lists 480,000 or so distinct CDR3 sequences, over 9.5% of them singletons, with roughly 2% in the top ten. This receptor was obtained from a child aged 2 to 15 with inherited bone marrow failure, due to receive a stem cell transplant. This sequence joins TRBV7-2 and TRBJ2-5; D gene ambiguous. Sequences were derived from PBMCs, sampled before TCRalphabeta/CD19-depleted stem cell transplant. The CDR3 bases are TGTGCCAGCAGCGGTACGGGCGCCCAGTACTTC. Protein: CASSGTGAQYF. Full variable domain (remainder filled in from reference TRBV7-2 and TRBJ2-5): GAGVSQSPSNKVTEKGKDVELRCDPISGHTALYWYRQSLGQGLEFLIYFQGNSAPDKSGLPSDRFSAERTGGSVSTLTIQRTQQEDSAVYLCASSGTGAQYFGPGTRLLVL.